The present T cell receptor (beta chain) was sequenced within a study of early T cells in non-severe SARS-CoV-2 infection. Study as a whole: The input, bulk RNA from unsorted whole blood, was sequenced, and chains were unpaired.

Trimming shortened V by 0 bases and J by 3 bases, and 3 bases separated the two germline ends. CDR3 length equals 12 residues. In germline, CDR1 is SGHRS, CDR2 YFSETQ. Each cDNA molecule carried a unique molecular identifier. TCRdb recomputed calls from the 5' RACE reads with MiXCR, one row per CDR3 protein. The table shows 60,000 to 65,000 distinct CDR3 sequences, with 8% to 10% occurring only once. The sequenced sample was whole blood. This chain links TRBV5-1 with TRBJ1-2; no reliable D call. The clonotype originates from an adult who was a healthcare worker with PCR-confirmed SARS-CoV-2 infection or an uninfected control (not recorded which). Written as DNA, the CDR3 is TGCGCCAGCAGCTTGGACGACTATGGCTACACCTTC. It specifies CASSLDDYGYTF.